This T cell receptor (beta chain) appears in the sequencing data of a study of CD8+CD57+ T cells in acquired aplastic anemia. Study information: Quantities of DNA derived from sorted CD4+ and CD8+ cells averaged approximately 3 ug. Study outcomes and limitations: Some 30 shared CD8+ CDR3s appeared highly expressed within patients' immunodominant clones.

A note on this clonotype: What it binds is unknown.

The template used for profiling TCR beta VDJ and CDR3 was genomic DNA. In TCRdb, the reads were re-called with MiXCR into one record per CDR3 protein. Of around 170,000 distinct CDR3 sequences detected, roughly 63% appear once; the ten largest clones hold around 45%. This CDR3 is built from 15 residues. CDR1 DFQATT and CDR2 SNEGSKA come from the germline V gene (reference sequence). Trimming took 4 bases from V and 0 from J, leaving 15 bases between them. The sequence derives from a human donor in good health. The specimen sequenced was sorted CD4+, CD8+, or CD8+CD57+ T cells (not recorded which) from PBMCs. The gene calls are TRBV20-1 and TRBJ1-1, with no clear D. This CDR3 is CSAILTGVLNTEAFF. The CDR3 DNA reads TGCAGTGCTATTTTGACCGGCGTATTGAACACTGAAGCTTTCTTT.